The source of this TCR beta chain is a study of shared clonotypes between healthy human individuals. Deep was the level at which the assay was run. TCRdb's table, derived via immunoSEQ multiplex PCR, lists solely in-frame clones and lacks some. This table has 400,000 to 550,000 clones, 65% to 80% appearing once. Trimming took 4 bases from V and 3 from J; bases not matched to a gene: 11. The CDR3 contains 17 residues. CDR1 is SNHLY and CDR2 is FYNNEI in the germline V gene. Adult donors, all healthy and HIV-negative, had no recent acute infections or vaccinations. Within Nashville, Tennessee resided all donors, each a Caucasian adult.

The chain couples TRBV2 to TRBJ2-3, with TRBD2 matching over 9 bases. This TCR derives from a woman aged 35 to 49 in good health. Some clones in this sample may be carry-over from other donors' samples. Material: PBMCs. This CDR3 is CASSGALAGVPTDTQYF. The CDR3 nucleotides are TGTGCCAGCAGTGGTGCATTAGCGGGAGTTCCTACAGATACGCAGTATTTT.